This T cell receptor beta chain is from a study of human T cells and chemical hapten exposure. Study results and caveats: The study found that DPC sensitization did not change TCRs above 1 in 1000 frequency.

Germline V lookup: CDR1 SQVTM, CDR2 ANQGSEA. Trimming cost V 5 bases and J 0 bases, with 11 bases left between them. The CDR3 loop spans 14 amino acids. Regarding time point: patch test 2, 6 weeks after DPC sensitization. This sample's treatment: therapeutic diphenylcyclopropenone sensitization with weekly scalp DPC. Before extraction, the whole blood was not fractionated, and total RNA was taken from it. On this clonotype itself: The antigen is unknown.

Library construction involved attaching unique molecular identifiers to individual cDNA molecules, which allowed quantitative, reproducible TCR counting. In the study's own analysis: Per sample, the median was around 100,000 TCRs, with values from roughly 23,000 to 700,000. In TCRdb, the RACE reads were re-called with MiXCR into one record per CDR3 protein. The V and J calls shown here were made by TCRdb, not taken from the authors' results. Counted here are some 150,000 distinct CDR3 sequences, 10% to 15% occurring once; the ten biggest clones make up about 1.3%. Sequencing used whole blood, obtained in connection with sensitization to the hapten diphenylcyclopropenone (DPC). The V and J genes are TRBV29-1 and TRBJ2-1; D gene ambiguous. The source is a woman between 45 and 60 years old with alopecia areata. Some clones in this sample may be carry-over from other donors' samples. The CDR3, as DNA: TGCAGCGTTCTCCCCCTTAGCTCCTACAATGAGCAGTTCTTC. This codes for CSVLPLSSYNEQFF.